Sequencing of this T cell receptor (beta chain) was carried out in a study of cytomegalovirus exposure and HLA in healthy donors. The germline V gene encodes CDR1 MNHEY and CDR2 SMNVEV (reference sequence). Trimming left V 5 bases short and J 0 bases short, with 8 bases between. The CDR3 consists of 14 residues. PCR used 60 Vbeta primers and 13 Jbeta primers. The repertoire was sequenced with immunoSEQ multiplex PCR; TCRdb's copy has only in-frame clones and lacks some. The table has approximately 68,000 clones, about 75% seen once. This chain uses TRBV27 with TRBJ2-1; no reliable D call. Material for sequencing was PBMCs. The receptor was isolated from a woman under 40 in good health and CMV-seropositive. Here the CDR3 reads CASSPYYSYNEQFF. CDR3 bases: TGTGCCAGCAGTCCGTACTACTCCTACAATGAGCAGTTCTTC.